These 30 T cell receptor beta chains originate from one sample sequenced in a study of Ad26.COV2.S vaccination and SARS-CoV-2 variants. The assay was immunoSEQ multiplex PCR, and TCRdb's table has in-frame clones only and misses some. The sample lists roughly 410,000 clones; roughly 85% were seen once. The sample's treatment: roughly 19 received Ad26.COV2.S at low or high dose, single or two shots; roughly five received placebo; per-sample allocation not given. Day 63 after the first vaccine or placebo injection was the time point for sampling. The material sequenced was peripheral blood, taken in a trial of Ad26.COV2.S vaccine versus placebo. These receptors all come from a person aged 18-60 years who received the Ad26.COV2.S COVID-19 vaccine or a placebo.

The chain recombines TRBV7-3 with TRBJ2-2, with a weak D call TRBD1 (5 bases). This CDR3 spans 17 amino acids. Germline assignment: CDR1 SGHTA and CDR2 FQGTGA. Trimming removed 5 bases at V and 0 bases at J, with 16 bases between. In nucleotides, the CDR3 is TGTGCCAGCAGCCCTTCCCAGGGTCGTCCGAACACCGGGGAGCTGTTTTTT. Protein product: CASSPSQGRPNTGELFF.

The chain recombines TRBV7-3 with TRBJ2-2; TRBD1 agrees at 9 bases. The CDR3 has 15 amino acids. J gave up 6 bases and V 2 bases, and 4 bases lay outside the gene matches. Germline V lookup: CDR1 SGHTA, CDR2 FQGTGA. DNA for the CDR3: TGTGCCAGCAGCTTATTGGGACAGGGACCCGGGGAGCTGTTTTTT. It translates to CASSLLGQGPGELFF.

The chain employs TRBV29-1 and TRBJ2-7; a possible D gene is TRBD2 (7 bases). V was shortened by 3 bases and J by 3 bases, with 15 bases between the two germline ends. Germline loops: CDR1 SQVTM, CDR2 ANQGSEA. This CDR3 spans 14 amino acids. This CDR3 reads CSVDGVGGGYEQYF. CDR3 bases: TGCAGCGTTGATGGGGTGGGAGGGGGCTACGAGCAGTACTTC.

CDR3 nucleotides: TGCAGTGCCCGAGGGAGTGAGCAGTTCTTC. It specifies CSARGSEQFF. This chain connects TRBV20-1 to TRBJ2-1; perhaps TRBD2 as D (5 bases). The CDR3 totals 10 residues. The ends were cut back, 6 bases at V and 9 bases at J, with 9 bases in the middle. Germline CDR1 is DFQATT and CDR2 is SNEGSKA (reference sequence).

The V gene is TRBV19, the J gene TRBJ2-3; 10 bases agree with TRBD1. CDR1 LNHDA and CDR2 SQIVND come from the germline V gene (reference sequence). Germline trimming cut 1 base from V and 3 bases from J; bases unmatched to any gene: 4. CDR3 size: 16 residues. CDR3 nucleotides: TGTGCCAGTAGTATAGGTGTGGGACAGGGGACAGATACGCAGTATTTT. This codes for CASSIGVGQGTDTQYF.

This chain joins TRBV24-1 and TRBJ1-2; D remains ambiguous. In germline, CDR1 is KGHDR, CDR2 SFDVKD. V lost 3 bases and J 2 bases, leaving 12 bases between the germline ends. This CDR3 has 15 amino acids. The CDR3 DNA reads as TGTGCCACCAGTGATGGTCTTGTGGGGAACTATGGCTACACCTTC. Protein: CATSDGLVGNYGYTF.

This clone showed up just once. V usage is TRBV7-3 and J usage is TRBJ2-1; 8 bases fit TRBD2. The CDR3 is 16 residues long. Germline CDR1 is SGHTA and CDR2 is FQGTGA. With V trimmed by 0 bases and J by 7 bases, 8 bases remained unmatched. The CDR3 DNA reads as TGTGCCAGCAGCTTAACGGGGAGCGGGAGTGGGAATGAGCAGTTCTTC. Residues: CASSLTGSGSGNEQFF.

The genes are TRBV11-2 and TRBJ2-5; tentative D call: TRBD2 (5 bases). CDR1 SGHAT and CDR2 FQNNGV come from the germline V gene. The ends were cut back, 3 bases at V and 2 bases at J, with 7 bases in the middle. The CDR3 has 13 amino acids. The CDR3 nucleotides read TGTGCCAGCAGCTTGGACTCGCAAGAGACCCAGTACTTC. Amino acid sequence: CASSLDSQETQYF.

The rearrangement links TRBV5-1 to TRBJ2-3, with D uncertain. Germline CDR1 and CDR2: SGHRS and YFSETQ. Trimming stripped 7 bases from V and 1 base from J, with 7 bases between. The CDR3 has 12 amino acids. The CDR3 DNA reads TGCGCCAGCTCCCGGGGCACAGATACGCAGTATTTT. The encoded protein is CASSRGTDTQYF. The entire variable domain, with the rest obtained from reference TRBV5-1 and TRBJ2-3, is as follows: KAGVTQTPRYLIKTRGQQVTLSCSPISGHRSVSWYQQTPGQGLQFLFEYFSETQRNKGNFPGRFSGRQFSNSRSEMNVSTLELGDSALYLCASSRGTDTQYFGPGTRLTVL.

The rearrangement uses TRBV6-2 or TRBV6-3 and TRBJ1-1, with D perhaps matching TRBD1 (6 bases). The CDR3 length is 13 residues. Germline CDR1 is MNHEY and CDR2 is SVGEGT. Trimming took off 5 bases at V and 5 bases at J, with 12 bases between the two ends. DNA for the CDR3: TGTGCCAGCAGTAAACAGGGAAGGACTGAAGCTTTCTTT. Translation: CASSKQGRTEAFF.

This clone is a singleton in its sample. J is TRBJ2-2 and V is TRBV25-1; 8 nucleotides line up with TRBD2. After removal of 4 bases from V and 1 base from J, the junction contained 5 bases not matched to a gene. The length of the CDR3 is 16 residues. The germline gives CDR1 MGHDK, CDR2 SYGVNS. CDR3 loop: CASSVAGGLNTGELFF. CDR3 nucleotide sequence: TGTGCCAGCAGTGTCGCGGGGGGCTTGAACACCGGGGAGCTGTTTTTT.

CDR3 amino acids: CASSYIGASTEAFF. CDR3 nucleotide sequence: TGTGCCAGCAGTTACATTGGGGCAAGCACTGAAGCTTTCTTT. V and J are TRBV6-5 and TRBJ1-1; possible D gene TRBD1, 5 bases. CDR3 length: 14 residues. The V end was cut by 2 bases, the J end by 4 bases, with 11 bases between. Per the germline V gene, CDR1 is MNHEY and CDR2 is SVGAGI.

Only a few counts were recorded for this clone. This chain links TRBV7-2 with TRBJ1-6; D is ambiguous. In germline, CDR1 is SGHTA, CDR2 FQGNSA. The CDR3 length is 15 residues. Trimming left V 1 base short and J 8 bases short, with 12 bases between. The CDR3 DNA is TGTGCCAGCAGCTTAGAGGGCAGTAGAGATTCACCCCTCCACTTT. Amino acid sequence: CASSLEGSRDSPLHF. The whole variable domain, remainder taken from reference TRBV7-2 and TRBJ1-6, is GAGVSQSPSNKVTEKGKDVELRCDPISGHTALYWYRQSLGQGLEFLIYFQGNSAPDKSGLPSDRFSAERTGGSVSTLTIQRTQQEDSAVYLCASSLEGSRDSPLHFGNGTRLTVT.

This sequence joins TRBV19 and TRBJ2-1; 8 nucleotides line up with TRBD2. The CDR3 totals 14 residues. J gave up 5 bases and V 5 bases, and 5 bases lay outside the gene matches. Germline assignment: CDR1 LNHDA and CDR2 SQIVND (reference sequence). For the CDR3, the DNA is TGTGCCAGTAGTCCCGGGGGGGGGAACAATGAGCAGTTCTTC. Its protein is CASSPGGGNNEQFF.

V usage is TRBV5-5 and J usage is TRBJ1-1; 8 bases match TRBD1. CDR3 length: 14 residues. Germline V lookup: CDR1 SGHKS, CDR2 YYEKEE (reference sequence). The J segment lost 5 bases and the V segment lost 4 bases, leaving 7 bases of the junction unmatched. Here the CDR3 reads CASSHGGQGTEAFF. The CDR3 bases are TGTGCCAGCAGCCATGGCGGACAGGGTACTGAAGCTTTCTTT.

For the CDR3, the DNA is TGTGCCAGCAGCCAAGAGGTCCCGTGGGTCTCGTCACCCCTCCACTTT. Its translation: CASSQEVPWVSSPLHF. The genes are TRBV14 and TRBJ1-6; no firm D call. This CDR3 comprises 16 residues. Trimming stripped 0 bases from V and 10 bases from J, with 16 bases between. The germline CDR1 and CDR2 sequences are SGHDN and FVKESK.

The V and J genes are TRBV7-9 and TRBJ2-3; 12 bases match TRBD2. The V segment lost 5 bases and the J segment 0 bases; nucleotides outside the gene matches: 9. The CDR3 has 18 amino acids. Germline lookup yields CDR1 SEHNR and CDR2 FQNEAQ (reference sequence). CDR3 loop: CASSARLAGAGSTDTQYF. Here the CDR3 DNA reads TGTGCCAGCAGCGCGAGACTAGCGGGGGCCGGTAGCACAGATACGCAGTATTTT.

The CDR3 region is CASSSMRFGYTF. The CDR3 nucleotides are TGTGCCAGCAGCTCAATGAGGTTTGGCTACACCTTC. V usage is TRBV11-2 and J usage is TRBJ1-2; D not resolved. The CDR3 runs 12 residues. The germline V and J ends were trimmed by 4 bases and 7 bases, with 10 bases remaining between them. The germline CDR1 and CDR2 sequences are SGHAT and FQNNGV.

V gene TRBV3-1 (or the pseudogene TRBV3-2) combines with J gene TRBJ1-3, with TRBD1 identical over 8 bases. Germline values: CDR1 LGHDT, CDR2 YNNKEL (reference sequence). V was pared by 1 base and J by 3 bases, with 2 bases of the junction left unmatched. The CDR3 sequence is 15 residues long. The CDR3 DNA reads TGTGCCAGCAGCCAAGGCAGGGGGCATGGAAACACCATATATTTT. Residues: CASSQGRGHGNTIYF.

This clone showed up just once. The sample has other DNA sequences that encode this CDR3 too. The chain uses TRBV11-3 and TRBJ1-2; D unresolved. The CDR3 runs to 12 residues. Germline-derived CDR1 and CDR2 are SGHNT and YENEEA. Trimming removed 1 base from V and 4 bases from J, with 4 bases in between. CDR3 sequence: CASSLGAYGYTF. The CDR3, as DNA: TGTGCCAGCAGCTTAGGCGCCTATGGCTACACCTTC. Filled out from reference TRBV11-3 and TRBJ1-2, the complete variable domain reads EAGVVQSPRYKIIEKKQPVAFWCNPISGHNTLYWYLQNLGQGPELLIRYENEEAVDDSQLPKDRFSAERLKGVDSTLKIQPAELGDSAVYLCASSLGAYGYTFGSGTRLTVV.

In nucleotides, the CDR3 is TGTGCCAGTAGATCCAGTCTAAAACTGTTTTTT. Its protein product is CASRSSLKLFF. The chain couples TRBV19 to TRBJ1-4; D uncertain. V lost 6 bases and J lost 10, with 9 bases in between. CDR3 length: 11 residues. Germline V gene data show CDR1 as LNHDA and CDR2 as SQIVND (reference sequence).

The J gene is TRBJ1-1, the V gene TRBV7-2, with D unclear. Germline V gives CDR1 SGHTA, CDR2 FQGNSA. The CDR3 spans 14 residues. The ends were cut back, 1 base at V and 4 bases at J, with 10 bases in the middle. This CDR3 reads CASSLGGSVTEAFF. The CDR3 DNA is TGTGCCAGCAGCTTAGGCGGCTCGGTCACTGAAGCTTTCTTT.

Comment on this clone: Other DNA sequences in the sample encode the same CDR3. The chain is built from TRBV19 and TRBJ1-3; possibly TRBD1 for D (6 bases). Trimming took 1 base from V and 2 from J, leaving 9 bases between them. The CDR3 is 15 residues long. Germline-derived CDR1 and CDR2 are LNHDA and SQIVND (reference sequence). For the CDR3, the DNA is TGTGCCAGTAGTATAGGGGGGGCTCCTGGAAACACCATATATTTT. This sequence encodes CASSIGGAPGNTIYF.

The chain carries TRBV24-1 and TRBJ1-1, with D possibly TRBD1 on 6 matching bases. CDR1 and CDR2 (germline): KGHDR, SFDVKD. Trimming cost V 10 bases and J 1 base, with 12 bases left between them. This CDR3 has 13 residues. Here the CDR3 reads CATQGFGNTEAFF. The CDR3 DNA reads TGTGCCACACAGGGTTTTGGGAACACTGAAGCTTTCTTT.

In this sample, this clone turned up once. This rearrangement joins TRBV5-4 to TRBJ1-2; 7 bases align to TRBD1. CDR1 and CDR2 (germline): SGHNT, YYREEE (reference sequence). The CDR3 extends over 14 amino acids. Unmatched junction bases numbered 4, after V lost 0 bases and J lost 5 bases. CDR3 DNA: TGTGCCAGCAGCTTGGAAGGGGGCGCTTATGGCTACACCTTC. Encoded protein: CASSLEGGAYGYTF.

This clone is a singleton in its sample. V usage is TRBV12-3 or TRBV12-4 and J usage is TRBJ2-1; D not certain. Between the trimmed V and J ends, which lost 3 bases and 9 bases, there was a span of 12 bases. There are 13 residues in the CDR3. CDR3 nucleotide sequence: TGTGCCAGCAGTTTTTCGCCGCTGGGTGAGCAGTTCTTC. Translation: CASSFSPLGEQFF.

V and J are TRBV9 and TRBJ1-1; no reliable D call. The length of the CDR3 is 14 residues. Germline CDR1 is SGDLS and CDR2 is YYNGEE. V dropped 0 bases and J dropped 7 bases, with 13 bases sitting between them. CDR3 DNA: TGTGCCAGCAGCGTAGCGACCCACGGAAGTGAAGCTTTCTTT. Protein sequence: CASSVATHGSEAFF.

This chain joins TRBV6-5 and TRBJ1-2; 7 bases match TRBD1. Germline assignment: CDR1 MNHEY and CDR2 SVGAGI. The CDR3 is made up of 14 amino acids. The V gene end was trimmed by 8 bases and the J gene end by 4 bases; junction bases not matched to a gene: 10. As DNA, the CDR3 is TGTGCCAGCGCCCCGGGGCAGGGGGGCTATGGCTACACCTTC. The encoded protein is CASAPGQGGYGYTF.

V is TRBV7-9 and J is TRBJ1-4; D is unclear. The CDR3 covers 17 residues. Looked up from germline, CDR1 is SEHNR and CDR2 is FQNEAQ (reference sequence). Trimming shortened V by 0 bases and J by 5 bases, and 16 bases separated the two germline ends. The CDR3 sequence: CASSLALMTEQNEKLFF. As DNA, the CDR3 is TGTGCCAGCAGCTTAGCTCTAATGACGGAGCAAAATGAAAAACTGTTTTTT.

The chain has TRBV5-5 and TRBJ1-5; no firm D call. The CDR3 loop spans 16 amino acids. CDR1 is SGHKS and CDR2 is YYEKEE in the germline V gene (reference sequence). Deletions cut 4 bases from V and 2 bases from J, with 16 bases between. CDR3 bases: TGTGCCAGCAGCCCTGGACGGCTGCAGGGCAATCAGCCCCAGCATTTT. Encoded protein: CASSPGRLQGNQPQHF.